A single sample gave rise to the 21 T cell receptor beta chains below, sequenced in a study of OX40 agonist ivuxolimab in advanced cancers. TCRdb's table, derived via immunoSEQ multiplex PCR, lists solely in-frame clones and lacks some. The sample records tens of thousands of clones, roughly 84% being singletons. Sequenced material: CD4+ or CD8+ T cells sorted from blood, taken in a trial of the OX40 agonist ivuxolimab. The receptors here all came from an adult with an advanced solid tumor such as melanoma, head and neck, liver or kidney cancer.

Here the CDR3 DNA reads TGTGCCAGCAGTTTAACACCGGGACAGGGGAACTATGGCTACACCTTC. This translates into CASSLTPGQGNYGYTF. V gene TRBV28 combines with J gene TRBJ1-2; 10 positions agree with TRBD1. This CDR3 is built from 16 residues. Germline V lookup: CDR1 MDHEN, CDR2 SYDVKM. V gave up 2 bases and J gave up 2 bases; unmatched junction bases: 5.

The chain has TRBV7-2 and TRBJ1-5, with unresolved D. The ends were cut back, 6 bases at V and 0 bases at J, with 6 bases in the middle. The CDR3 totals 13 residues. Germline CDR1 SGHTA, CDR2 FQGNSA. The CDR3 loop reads CASSWYSNQPQHF. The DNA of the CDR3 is TGTGCCAGCAGTTGGTATAGCAATCAGCCCCAGCATTTT.

This chain's CDR3 is CASSPQGNEQFF. The CDR3 bases are TGCGCCAGCAGCCCACAGGGTAATGAGCAGTTCTTC. The rearrangement uses TRBV5-1 and TRBJ2-1, with a tentative D call TRBD1 (6 bases). CDR3 length: 12 amino acids. In germline, CDR1 is SGHRS, CDR2 YFSETQ. V lost 4 bases to trimming and J lost 7 bases, with 9 bases between them.

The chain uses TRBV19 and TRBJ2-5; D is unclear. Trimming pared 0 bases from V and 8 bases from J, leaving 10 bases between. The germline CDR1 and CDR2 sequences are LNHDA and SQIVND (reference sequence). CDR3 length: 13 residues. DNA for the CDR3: TGTGCCAGTAGTATAGATGGAACCGGAACCCAGTACTTC. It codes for CASSIDGTGTQYF. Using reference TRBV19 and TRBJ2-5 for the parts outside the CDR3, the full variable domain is DGGITQSPKYLFRKEGQNVTLSCEQNLNHDAMYWYRQDPGQGLRLIYYSQIVNDFQKGDIAEGYSVSREKKESFPLTVTSAQKNPTAFYLCASSIDGTGTQYFGPGTRLLVL.

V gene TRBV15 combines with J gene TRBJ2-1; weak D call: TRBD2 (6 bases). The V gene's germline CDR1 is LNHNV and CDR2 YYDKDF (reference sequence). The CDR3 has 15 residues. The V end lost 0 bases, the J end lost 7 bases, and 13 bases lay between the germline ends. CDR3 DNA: TGTGCCACCAGCAGAGACACCGGGACTCTAAATGAGCAGTTCTTC. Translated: CATSRDTGTLNEQFF. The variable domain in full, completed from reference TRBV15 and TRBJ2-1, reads DAMVIQNPRYQVTQFGKPVTLSCSQTLNHNVMYWYQQKSSQAPKLLFHYYDKDFNNEADTPDNFQSRRPNTSFCFLDIRSPGLGDTAMYLCATSRDTGTLNEQFFGPGTRLTVL.

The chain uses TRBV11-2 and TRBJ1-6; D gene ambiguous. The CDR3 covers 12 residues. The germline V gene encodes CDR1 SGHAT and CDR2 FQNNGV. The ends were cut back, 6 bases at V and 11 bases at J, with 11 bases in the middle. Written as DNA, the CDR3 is TGTGCCAGCAGTCGACTCAATCCACCCCTCCACTTT. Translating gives CASSRLNPPLHF. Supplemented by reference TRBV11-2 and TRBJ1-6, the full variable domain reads EAGVAQSPRYKIIEKRQSVAFWCNPISGHATLYWYQQILGQGPKLLIQFQNNGVVDDSQLPKDRFSAERLKGVDSTLKIQPAKLEDSAVYLCASSRLNPPLHFGNGTRLTVT.

CDR3 region: CASSQDWAGGTQYF. The CDR3, as DNA: TGCGCCAGCAGCCAAGATTGGGCCGGGGGGACCCAGTACTTC. The V gene is TRBV4-3, the J gene TRBJ2-5; a weak D match, TRBD2 (6 bases). The CDR3 totals 14 residues. V was cut by 0 bases and J by 7 bases, with 12 bases left in between. Germline values: CDR1 LGHNA, CDR2 YSLEER.

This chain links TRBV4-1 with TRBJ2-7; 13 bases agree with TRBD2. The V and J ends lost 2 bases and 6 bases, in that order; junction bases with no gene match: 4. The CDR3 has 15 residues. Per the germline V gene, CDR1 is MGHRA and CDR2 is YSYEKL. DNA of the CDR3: TGCGCCAGCAGCCAAACTAGCGGGAGGGCCTCCGAGCAGTACTTC. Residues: CASSQTSGRASEQYF.

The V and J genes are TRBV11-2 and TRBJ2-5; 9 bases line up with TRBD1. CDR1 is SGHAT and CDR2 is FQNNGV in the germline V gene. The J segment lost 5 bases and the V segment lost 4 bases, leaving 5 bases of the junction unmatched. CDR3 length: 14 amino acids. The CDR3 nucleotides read TGTGCCAGCAGCTCAACAGGGGGCGACGAGACCCAGTACTTC. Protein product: CASSSTGGDETQYF.

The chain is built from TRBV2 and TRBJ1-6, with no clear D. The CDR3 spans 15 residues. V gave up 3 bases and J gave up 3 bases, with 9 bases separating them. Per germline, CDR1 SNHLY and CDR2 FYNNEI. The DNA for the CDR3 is TGTGCCAGCAGTGATTCTGGGTTCTATAATTCACCCCTCCACTTT. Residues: CASSDSGFYNSPLHF.

The CDR3 reads CASSPGRQSSYNEQFF. DNA for the CDR3: TGTGCCAGCAGCCCGGGCCGGCAAAGCTCCTACAATGAGCAGTTCTTC. The chain links TRBV5-6 to TRBJ2-1, with D hard to call. This CDR3 has 16 residues. V lost 4 bases and J lost 0, with 14 bases in between. Germline values: CDR1 SGHDT, CDR2 YYEEEE.

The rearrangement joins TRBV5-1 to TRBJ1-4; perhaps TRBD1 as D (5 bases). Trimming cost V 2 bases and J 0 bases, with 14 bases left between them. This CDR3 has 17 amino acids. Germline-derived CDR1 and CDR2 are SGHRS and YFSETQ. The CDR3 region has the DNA TGCGCCAGCAGCTTACCGACAGATGGGACAACTAATGAAAAACTGTTTTTT. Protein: CASSLPTDGTTNEKLFF.

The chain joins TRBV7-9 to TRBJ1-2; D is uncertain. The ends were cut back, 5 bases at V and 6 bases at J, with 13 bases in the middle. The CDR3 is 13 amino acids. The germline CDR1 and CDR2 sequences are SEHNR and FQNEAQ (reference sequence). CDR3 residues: CASSRRGGDGYTF. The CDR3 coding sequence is TGTGCCAGCAGCCGCAGAGGAGGCGATGGCTACACCTTC. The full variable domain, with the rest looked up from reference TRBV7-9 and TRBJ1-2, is DTGVSQNPRHKITKRGQNVTFRCDPISEHNRLYWYRQTLGQGPEFLTYFQNEAQLEKSRLLSDRFSAERPKGSFSTLEIQRTEQGDSAMYLCASSRRGGDGYTFGSGTRLTVV.

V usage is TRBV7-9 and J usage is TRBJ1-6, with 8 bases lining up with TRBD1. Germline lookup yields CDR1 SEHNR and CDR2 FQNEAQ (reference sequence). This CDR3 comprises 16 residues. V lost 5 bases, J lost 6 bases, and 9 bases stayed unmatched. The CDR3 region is CASSARGRVSNSPLHF. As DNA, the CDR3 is TGTGCCAGCAGCGCCAGGGGGCGAGTGAGTAATTCACCCCTCCACTTT.

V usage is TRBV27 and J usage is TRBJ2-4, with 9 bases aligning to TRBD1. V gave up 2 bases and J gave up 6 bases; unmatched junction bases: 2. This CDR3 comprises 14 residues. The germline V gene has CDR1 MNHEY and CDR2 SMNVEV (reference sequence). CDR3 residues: CASSLGGQGNIQYF. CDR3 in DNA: TGTGCCAGCAGTTTAGGGGGACAGGGAAACATTCAGTACTTC.

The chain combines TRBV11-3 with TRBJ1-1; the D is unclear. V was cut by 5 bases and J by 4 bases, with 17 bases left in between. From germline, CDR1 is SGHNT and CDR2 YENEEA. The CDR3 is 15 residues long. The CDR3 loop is CASSPNSGLGTEAFF. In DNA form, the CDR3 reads TGTGCCAGCAGCCCTAATTCTGGATTGGGCACTGAAGCTTTCTTT.

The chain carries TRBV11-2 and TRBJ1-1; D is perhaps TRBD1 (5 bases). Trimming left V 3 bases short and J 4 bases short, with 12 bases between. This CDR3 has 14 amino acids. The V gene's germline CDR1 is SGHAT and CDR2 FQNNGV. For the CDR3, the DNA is TGTGCCAGCAGCTTCGCAGGGTCGGGCACTGAAGCTTTCTTT. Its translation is CASSFAGSGTEAFF.

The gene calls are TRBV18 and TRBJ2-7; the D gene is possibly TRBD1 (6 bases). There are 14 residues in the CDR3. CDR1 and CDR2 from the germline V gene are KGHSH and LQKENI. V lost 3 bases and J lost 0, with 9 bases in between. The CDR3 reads CASSPDRSSYEQYF. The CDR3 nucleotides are TGTGCCAGCTCACCTGACAGGAGCTCCTACGAGCAGTACTTC.

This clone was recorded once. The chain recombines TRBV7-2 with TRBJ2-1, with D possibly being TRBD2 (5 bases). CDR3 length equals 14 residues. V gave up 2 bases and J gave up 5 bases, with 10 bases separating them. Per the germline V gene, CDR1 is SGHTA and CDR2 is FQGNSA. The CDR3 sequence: CASSLMRANNEQFF. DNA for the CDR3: TGTGCCAGCAGCTTAATGCGGGCAAACAATGAGCAGTTCTTC.

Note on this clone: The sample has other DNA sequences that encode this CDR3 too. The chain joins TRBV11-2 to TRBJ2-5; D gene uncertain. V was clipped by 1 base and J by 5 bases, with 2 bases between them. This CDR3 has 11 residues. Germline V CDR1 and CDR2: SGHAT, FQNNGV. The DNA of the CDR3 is TGTGCCAGCAGCTTAGGGGAGACCCAGTACTTC. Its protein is CASSLGETQYF.

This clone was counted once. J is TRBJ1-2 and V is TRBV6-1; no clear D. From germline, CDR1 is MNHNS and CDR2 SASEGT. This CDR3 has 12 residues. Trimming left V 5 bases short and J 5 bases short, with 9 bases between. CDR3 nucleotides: TGTGCCAGCAGTATCACAGCTTATGGCTACACCTTC. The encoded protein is CASSITAYGYTF.